The clone carrying this TCR beta chain was seen more than once but under ten times. TCR beta CDR3 sequences were amplified from RNA transcripts. First-round RT-PCR of the TCR CDR3 relied on the HTBI primer set. TCRdb independently ran MiXCR on the multiplex PCR reads; one entry per CDR3 protein. The top ten hold 13% of the sample, which has some 250,000 distinct CDR3 sequences, about 14% seen once. This entry comes from a study of T cells in Graves' hyperthyroidism and ophthalmopathy. The V gene's germline CDR1 is MDHEN and CDR2 SYDVKM. V shed 6 bases, J shed 3 bases, and the junction held 8 bases outside the gene matches. CDR3 length: 15 amino acids.

The TCR comes from a woman in her thirties or forties with Graves' hyperthyroidism that later progressed to Graves' ophthalmopathy. Material for sequencing was blood. The chain combines TRBV28 with TRBJ2-1; 7 nucleotides line up with TRBD2. CDR3 DNA sequence: TGTGCCAGCAGGGTGGGGCTAGCGGACTACAATGAGCAGTTCTTC. This sequence encodes CASRVGLADYNEQFF.